The 17 T cell receptor beta chains below come from one sample, sequenced in a study of cytomegalovirus exposure and HLA in healthy donors. TCRdb's table, derived via immunoSEQ multiplex PCR, lists solely in-frame clones and lacks some. The sample has about 190,000 clones; roughly 86% are singletons. Material: PBMCs. Receptor source: a woman between 18 and 29 years old in good health and CMV-seronegative.

This clone has a count of ten or more. The CDR3 here is CAWSVRGGGLYGYTF. In DNA, the CDR3 is TGTGCCTGGAGTGTACGTGGAGGGGGCCTCTATGGCTACACCTTC. The chain has TRBV30 and TRBJ1-2; TRBD1 agrees at 7 bases. The CDR3 length is 15 residues. The V gene end was trimmed by 0 bases and the J gene end by 4 bases; junction bases not matched to a gene: 8. CDR1 GTSNPN and CDR2 SVGIG come from the germline V gene (reference sequence).

This clone appeared a few times. The genes are TRBV11-2 and TRBJ1-1; TRBD1 is a possible D gene (6 bases). V was cut by 0 bases and J by 2 bases, with 10 bases left in between. The CDR3 consists of 15 residues. Per the germline V gene, CDR1 is SGHAT and CDR2 is FQNNGV. CDR3: CASSLDPGDNTEAFF. In DNA form, the CDR3 reads TGTGCCAGCAGCTTAGATCCAGGGGATAACACTGAAGCTTTCTTT.

The V call is TRBV29-1, the J call TRBJ2-5, with unresolved D. This CDR3 has 14 residues. Germline V gene data show CDR1 as SQVTM and CDR2 as ANQGSEA. The V end lost 4 bases, the J end lost 2 bases, and 14 bases lay between the germline ends. The CDR3 loop is CSVVRVQRQETQYF. The CDR3 DNA is TGCAGCGTTGTGCGTGTGCAGAGGCAAGAGACCCAGTACTTC. The full variable domain, its missing parts supplied by reference TRBV29-1 and TRBJ2-5, is SAVISQKPSRDICQRGTSLTIQCQVDSQVTMMFWYRQQPGQSLTLIATANQGSEATYESGFVIDKFPISRPNLTFSTLTVSNMSPEDSSIYLCSVVRVQRQETQYFGPGTRLLVL.

This chain connects TRBV18 to TRBJ1-2, with D tentatively TRBD1 (5 bases). CDR3 length equals 16 residues. Germline lookup yields CDR1 KGHSH and CDR2 LQKENI. The germline V and J ends were trimmed by 5 bases and 4 bases, with 20 bases remaining between them. The chain's CDR3 is CASSIQPPRQSYGYTF. The CDR3 nucleotides are TGTGCCAGCTCAATTCAACCCCCGAGACAGAGCTATGGCTACACCTTC.

The chain combines TRBV15 with TRBJ2-7, with D hard to call. The CDR3 loop spans 14 amino acids. The germline gives CDR1 LNHNV, CDR2 YYDKDF (reference sequence). The V gene lost 0 bases and the J gene lost 0 bases, with 6 bases spanning the gap. The DNA for the CDR3 is TGTGCCACCAGCAGAGAGGTCAGCTCCTACGAGCAGTACTTC. As protein: CATSREVSSYEQYF. The complete variable domain, with remaining parts taken from reference TRBV15 and TRBJ2-7, reads DAMVIQNPRYQVTQFGKPVTLSCSQTLNHNVMYWYQQKSSQAPKLLFHYYDKDFNNEADTPDNFQSRRPNTSFCFLDIRSPGLGDTAMYLCATSREVSSYEQYFGPGTRLTVT.

CDR3 coding DNA: TGTGCCAGCTCGATTATACAGGGGGCGGAAGGAAACACCATATATTTT. It yields the protein CASSIIQGAEGNTIYF. The V gene is TRBV18, the J gene TRBJ1-3; 9 bases fit TRBD1. The CDR3 length is 16 residues. The germline gives CDR1 KGHSH, CDR2 LQKENI. V lost 6 bases to trimming and J lost 4 bases; unmatched junction nucleotides: 10.

The rearrangement links TRBV7-9 to TRBJ2-3; D is ambiguous. This CDR3 is 14 amino acids long. The germline V gene has CDR1 SEHNR and CDR2 FQNEAQ (reference sequence). V was trimmed by 2 bases and J by 0 bases, leaving 6 bases between them. The CDR3, as DNA: TGTGCCAGCAGCTTACGGCGGAGCACAGATACGCAGTATTTT. The encoded protein is CASSLRRSTDTQYF.

This clone was seen once. The rearrangement links TRBV5-1 to TRBJ2-3; tentative D call: TRBD2 (6 bases). Germline V lookup: CDR1 SGHRS, CDR2 YFSETQ. Trimming removed 1 base from V and 2 bases from J, with 11 bases in between. The CDR3 runs 15 residues. The CDR3: CASSLLGLLTDTQYF. Written as DNA, the CDR3 is TGCGCCAGCAGCTTGTTGGGACTCCTCACAGATACGCAGTATTTT.

The V and J genes are TRBV9 and TRBJ1-1, with D possibly matching TRBD1 (6 bases). This CDR3 has 16 amino acids. Germline V lookup: CDR1 SGDLS, CDR2 YYNGEE. Trimming took off 0 bases at V and 0 bases at J, with 12 bases between the two ends. The CDR3 loop is CASSVEGGNMNTEAFF. The CDR3 nucleotides read TGTGCCAGCAGCGTAGAGGGGGGGAATATGAACACTGAAGCTTTCTTT.

This sequence joins TRBV15 and TRBJ2-3, with 9 bases identical to TRBD2. The ends lost 1 base at V and 4 bases at J; junction bases unmatched: 6. The CDR3 is made up of 16 amino acids. Germline lookup yields CDR1 LNHNV and CDR2 YYDKDF (reference sequence). CDR3 residues: CATSRVAGVGSDTQYF. Here the CDR3 DNA reads TGTGCCACCAGCAGAGTAGCGGGGGTGGGCTCAGATACGCAGTATTTT.

The V call is TRBV29-1, the J call TRBJ2-1, with D hard to call. The germline V gene has CDR1 SQVTM and CDR2 ANQGSEA. The V and J ends lost 2 bases and 6 bases respectively, with 17 bases between them. This CDR3 contains 15 residues. The CDR3 DNA sequence: TGCAGCGTTGAATTTCCCGCTAATGTGATCAATGAGCAGTTCTTC. As protein: CSVEFPANVINEQFF.

This clone occurred once. The chain couples TRBV11-1 to TRBJ1-3; a weak D match, TRBD1 (5 bases). Trimming pared 6 bases from V and 0 bases from J, leaving 18 bases between. The CDR3 totals 17 residues. The germline CDR1 and CDR2 sequences are SGHAT and FQDESV (reference sequence). The CDR3 region has the DNA TGTGCCAGCAGGCCTTCTATATTCGACAGCTCTGGAAACACCATATATTTT. Translation: CASRPSIFDSSGNTIYF.

V usage is TRBV27 and J usage is TRBJ2-5; D unresolved. The CDR3 contains 12 residues. Germline V gene data show CDR1 as MNHEY and CDR2 as SMNVEV (reference sequence). Trimming cost V 3 bases and J 0 bases, with 2 bases left between them. In nucleotides, the CDR3 is TGTGCCAGCAGTTTCGACCAAGAGACCCAGTACTTC. Translated: CASSFDQETQYF.

V is TRBV10-3 and J is TRBJ2-5; D not certain. The CDR3 runs 12 residues. The V end was cut by 6 bases, the J end by 1 base, with 6 bases between. CDR1 is ENHRY, CDR2 SYGVKD, per germline. The CDR3 loop is CAISLSQETQYF. As DNA, the CDR3 is TGTGCCATCAGCCTAAGCCAAGAGACCCAGTACTTC.

V usage is TRBV4-1 and J usage is TRBJ1-1, with unresolved D. The CDR3 is 15 residues long. Trimming stripped 4 bases from V and 1 base from J, with 13 bases between. CDR1 MGHRA and CDR2 YSYEKL come from the germline V gene. The CDR3 DNA is TGCGCCAGCAGCCCTGGACTGCCATCGAACACTGAAGCTTTCTTT. This translates into CASSPGLPSNTEAFF.

J is TRBJ2-1 and V is TRBV7-9, with 7 bases fitting TRBD2. With 1 base clipped from V and 3 bases from J, the junction kept 15 bases outside the gene matches. The germline CDR1 and CDR2 sequences are SEHNR and FQNEAQ (reference sequence). The CDR3 spans 19 residues. DNA of the CDR3: TGTGCCAGCAGCTTAGTCCATTTCTCCACGGGAGGACTCTACAATGAGCAGTTCTTC. Its translation: CASSLVHFSTGGLYNEQFF.

The chain uses TRBV6-1 and TRBJ2-7; 8 nucleotides agree with TRBD1. Germline loops: CDR1 MNHNS, CDR2 SASEGT. The junction had 12 bases not matched to a gene; V was cut back by 2 bases and J by 3 bases. The CDR3 runs to 17 residues. The CDR3 nucleotides are TGTGCCAGCAGTGAAAATCCTATACAAACAGGGGGCTACGAGCAGTACTTC. Protein sequence: CASSENPIQTGGYEQYF.